Sequencing of this TCR beta chain was carried out in a study of T-cell memory formation after mild COVID-19. TCRdb re-derived calls from the 5' RACE reads in MiXCR, one entry per CDR3 protein. This sample has about 110,000 distinct CDR3 sequences; roughly a sixth occur once, and the top ten carry around 5.5%. As concerns this clonotype: Its antigen remains unknown.

Study observations and caveats: Later expanders leaned CD4+, whereas day 15 to 85 contracting clones were balanced CD4/CD8. SARS-CoV-2 specificity was not confirmed for second-wave clones peaking on day 37. There were some responding clones in pre-infection memory, which suggested that cross-reactive memory had joined.

This CDR3 spans 15 amino acids. Looked up from germline, CDR1 is SGHTA and CDR2 is FQGNSA. Unmatched junction bases numbered 9, after V lost 5 bases and J lost 8 bases. The V and J genes are TRBV7-2 and TRBJ2-1; 10 bases agree with TRBD2. The origin of this receptor is a man aged 18 to 30 who had mild COVID-19 (a few samples of this study predate the infection). Cell type and time point are not known. Input material: PBMCs or a T cell subset sorted from them (not recorded which). CDR3 DNA sequence: TGTGCCAGCAGCATTAGCGGGGGGATTCTGTATGAGCAGTTCTTC. Its translation: CASSISGGILYEQFF.